This T cell receptor beta chain was captured in a study of shared clonotypes between healthy human individuals. Study-wide context: Participating donors consisted of two women and a few men aged 18 to 49.

Of note for this clone: Its antigen is still unknown.

The CDR3 totals 14 residues. Germline CDR1 reads MGHRA; CDR2 reads YSYEKL. Between the trimmed V and J ends, which lost 2 bases and 1 base, there was a span of 9 bases. The study drew its donors from healthy HIV-negative adults without recent acute infections or vaccinations. TCRdb keeps only in-frame clones here, not all; method: immunoSEQ multiplex PCR. Of about 1 million clones listed, about 76% are singletons. Points from the study as a whole: Estimated richness was generally greater in naive than memory subsets.

The sequenced material came from memory CD4+ T cells sorted from blood. Noted subset: CD45RA-negative fraction. This receptor was identified in a man between 18 and 35 years old in good health. The chain links TRBV4-1 to TRBJ2-7, with a weak D call TRBD1 (6 bases). CDR3: CASSQTGQSYEQYF. The CDR3, as DNA: TGCGCCAGCAGCCAAACTGGACAGTCCTACGAGCAGTACTTC.